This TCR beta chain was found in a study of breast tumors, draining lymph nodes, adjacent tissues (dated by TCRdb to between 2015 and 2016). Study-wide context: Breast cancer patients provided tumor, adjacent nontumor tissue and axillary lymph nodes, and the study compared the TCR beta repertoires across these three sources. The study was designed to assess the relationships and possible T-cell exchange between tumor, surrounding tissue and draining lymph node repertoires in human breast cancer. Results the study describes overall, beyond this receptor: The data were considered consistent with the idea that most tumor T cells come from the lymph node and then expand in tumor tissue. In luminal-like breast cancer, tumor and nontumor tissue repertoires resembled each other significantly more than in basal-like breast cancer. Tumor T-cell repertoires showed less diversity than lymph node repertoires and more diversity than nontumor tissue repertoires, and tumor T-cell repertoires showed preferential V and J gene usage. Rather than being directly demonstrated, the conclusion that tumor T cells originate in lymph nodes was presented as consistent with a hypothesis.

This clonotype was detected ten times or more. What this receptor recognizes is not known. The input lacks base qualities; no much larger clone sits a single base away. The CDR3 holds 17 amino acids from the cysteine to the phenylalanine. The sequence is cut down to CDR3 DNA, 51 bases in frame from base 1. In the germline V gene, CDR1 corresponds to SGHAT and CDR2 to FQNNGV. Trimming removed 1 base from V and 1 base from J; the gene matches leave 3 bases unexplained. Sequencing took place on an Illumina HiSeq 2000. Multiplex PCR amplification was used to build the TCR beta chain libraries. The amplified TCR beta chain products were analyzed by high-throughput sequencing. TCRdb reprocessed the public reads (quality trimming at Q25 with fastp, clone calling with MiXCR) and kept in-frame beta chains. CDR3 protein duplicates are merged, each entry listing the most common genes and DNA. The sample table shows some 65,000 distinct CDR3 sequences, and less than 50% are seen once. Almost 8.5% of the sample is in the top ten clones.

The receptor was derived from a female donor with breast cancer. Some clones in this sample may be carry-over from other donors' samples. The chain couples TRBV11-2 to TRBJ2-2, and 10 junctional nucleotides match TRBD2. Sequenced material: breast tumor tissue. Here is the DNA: TGTGCCAGCAGCTTAGCGGCTAGCGGGGGGAACACCGGGGAGCTGTTTTTT. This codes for CASSLAASGGNTGELFF.